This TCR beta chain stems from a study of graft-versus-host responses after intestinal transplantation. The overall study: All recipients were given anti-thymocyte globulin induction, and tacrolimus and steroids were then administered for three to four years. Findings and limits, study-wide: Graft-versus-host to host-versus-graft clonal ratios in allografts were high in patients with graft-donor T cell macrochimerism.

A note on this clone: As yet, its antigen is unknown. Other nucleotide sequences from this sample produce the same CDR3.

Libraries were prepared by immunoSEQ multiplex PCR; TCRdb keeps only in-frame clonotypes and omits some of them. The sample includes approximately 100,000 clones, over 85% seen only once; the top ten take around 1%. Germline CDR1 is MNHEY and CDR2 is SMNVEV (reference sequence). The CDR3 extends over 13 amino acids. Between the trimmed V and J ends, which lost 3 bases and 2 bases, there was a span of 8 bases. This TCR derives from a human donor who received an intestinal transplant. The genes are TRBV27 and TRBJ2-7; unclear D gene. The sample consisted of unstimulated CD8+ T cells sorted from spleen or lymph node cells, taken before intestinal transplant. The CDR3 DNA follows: TGTGCCAGCAGTTTGGGCAGGACCTACGAGCAGTACTTC. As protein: CASSLGRTYEQYF.